The sequence of this TCR beta chain was determined in a study of post-analysis software for immune sequencing data. Study results and caveats: Co-batched samples clustered tightly together by F measure. For normalized Chao1 diversity, multiple sclerosis patients scored significantly lower than controls did. Five TRBV segments, including TRBV5-6, TRBV5-1 and TRBV20-1, were more frequent in patients than controls.

Incorporated into the TCR beta cDNA libraries were unique molecular identifiers, which served to reduce PCR and sequencing biases. Once about 0.9 to 11 million T cells were used, roughly 0.5 million cDNA molecules resulted. MiXCR was run by TCRdb on the PCR reads, yielding one entry per CDR3 protein. The sample has around 400,000 distinct CDR3 sequences, roughly 35% seen once. Worth noting for this clonotype: The antigen is not known.

Unmatched junction bases numbered 11, after V lost 5 bases and J lost 13 bases. From germline, CDR1 is DFQATT and CDR2 SNEGSKA (reference sequence). The CDR3 sequence is 13 residues long. The sequenced sample was blood. The chain has TRBV20-1 and TRBJ2-4, with TRBD1 matching over 10 bases. The source of this sequence is a girl aged 10-17 years with multiple sclerosis. As DNA, the CDR3 is TGCAGTGCTCCCGGGACAGGGGCCCATGAGCAGTACTTC. Protein product: CSAPGTGAHEQYF.